The 28 T cell receptor beta chains presented below share a single source sample, sequenced in a study of T cells in Graves' hyperthyroidism and ophthalmopathy. What was amplified from RNA transcripts were TCR beta CDR3 regions. With the HTBI primer set, the TCR CDR3 went through a first round of RT-PCR. Via MiXCR, TCRdb re-called the multiplex PCR reads, giving one row per CDR3 protein. The sample contains 480,000 or so distinct CDR3 sequences, around 50% of which appear only once. Sequences were obtained from peripheral blood or thyroid tissue (not recorded which). The receptors here all came from an adult woman with Graves' disease, either hyperthyroidism or ophthalmopathy (not recorded which).

The genes are TRBV7-8 and TRBJ1-5; no clear D gene. This CDR3 has 14 residues. V gave up 0 bases and J gave up 3 bases, with 6 bases separating them. CDR1 and CDR2 from the germline V gene are SGHVS and FQNEAQ. CDR3 nucleotides: TGTGCCAGCAGCTTAGCCGCCTCCAATCAGCCCCAGCATTTT. Encoded protein: CASSLAASNQPQHF.

V and J are TRBV7-9 and TRBJ1-2; 7 nucleotides line up with TRBD1. The CDR3 loop spans 15 amino acids. The germline V gene encodes CDR1 SEHNR and CDR2 FQNEAQ (reference sequence). The V gene end was trimmed by 5 bases and the J gene end by 0 bases; junction bases not matched to a gene: 6. The CDR3 spells CASSQPGQPNYGYTF. In DNA, the CDR3 is TGTGCCAGCAGCCAACCGGGACAGCCTAACTATGGCTACACCTTC.

The chain is built from TRBV4-1 and TRBJ1-2; possibly TRBD1 for D (5 bases). Germline lookup yields CDR1 MGHRA and CDR2 YSYEKL. The V end was cut by 5 bases, the J end by 7 bases, with 20 bases between. The CDR3 extends over 15 amino acids. The CDR3 sequence: CASSYRPGGRRGYTF. DNA of the CDR3: TGCGCCAGCAGCTACCGACCCGGGGGACGGCGTGGCTACACCTTC.

The rearrangement uses TRBV29-1 and TRBJ1-2, with 8 bases aligning to TRBD1. The CDR3 runs to 13 residues. Germline CDR1 and CDR2: SQVTM and ANQGSEA. Unmatched junction bases numbered 3, after V lost 3 bases and J lost 3 bases. CDR3 sequence (DNA): TGCAGCGTTGACCAGGGGGCCTACTATGGCTACACCTTC. As protein: CSVDQGAYYGYTF.

Ten or more counts support this clonotype. This chain joins TRBV5-6 and TRBJ1-6; 8 positions agree with TRBD1. Germline lookup yields CDR1 SGHDT and CDR2 YYEEEE. The V gene end was trimmed by 4 bases and the J gene end by 7 bases; junction bases not matched to a gene: 4. The CDR3 runs to 14 residues. CDR3 amino acids: CASSVTGVNSPLHF. CDR3 coding DNA: TGTGCCAGCAGCGTGACAGGGGTGAATTCACCCCTCCACTTT. The full variable domain, rest sourced from reference TRBV5-6 and TRBJ1-6, is DAGVTQSPTHLIKTRGQQVTLRCSPKSGHDTVSWYQQALGQGPQFIFQYYEEEERQRGNFPDRFSGHQFPNYSSELNVNALLLGDSALYLCASSVTGVNSPLHFGNGTRLTVT.

The genes are TRBV25-1 and TRBJ1-6; TRBD1 matches at 9 bases. This CDR3 spans 15 amino acids. The V gene's germline CDR1 is MGHDK and CDR2 SYGVNS. Unmatched junction bases numbered 15, after V lost 5 bases and J lost 16 bases. The DNA for the CDR3 is TGTGCCAGCAGTCCAGCTTGGGACAGGGCGTCGCGGCTCCACTTT. This encodes CASSPAWDRASRLHF. Complete variable domain (other parts from reference TRBV25-1 and TRBJ1-6): EADIYQTPRYLVIGTGKKITLECSQTMGHDKMYWYQQDPGMELHLIHYSYGVNSTEKGDLSSESTVSRIRTEHFPLTLESARPSHTSQYLCASSPAWDRASRLHFGNGTRLTVT.

The chain joins TRBV20-1 to TRBJ2-3, with 14 nucleotides matching TRBD2. Trimming at V came to 5 bases and at J to 7 bases, leaving 14 bases not matched to a gene. The CDR3 runs 17 residues. CDR1 is DFQATT, CDR2 SNEGSKA, per germline (reference sequence). The CDR3 DNA follows: TGCAGTGCTGAAACGGGACTAGCGGGGGAAGCTCCCCATACGCAGTATTTT. It specifies CSAETGLAGEAPHTQYF.

Remarks on this clonotype: A much larger clonotype is one base distant, so this may be a read error. The gene calls are TRBV11-2 and TRBJ2-7; 7 positions match TRBD1. J lost 3 bases, V lost 5 bases, and 4 bases had no gene match. The germline CDR1 and CDR2 sequences are SGHAT and FQNNGV. This CDR3 is 13 amino acids long. Here the CDR3 DNA reads TGTGCCAGCAGCCCAGACAGGGACTACGAGCAGTACTTC. It yields the protein CASSPDRDYEQYF.

The chain joins TRBV29-1 to TRBJ1-1; D uncertain. The germline V gene has CDR1 SQVTM and CDR2 ANQGSEA. V lost 2 bases and J 0 bases, leaving 10 bases between the germline ends. The CDR3 length is 14 residues. The CDR3 DNA follows: TGCAGCGTTGAATCTATACAGATGAACACTGAAGCTTTCTTT. Translating it yields CSVESIQMNTEAFF.

Ten or more counts support this clonotype. V gene TRBV7-2 combines with J gene TRBJ1-2; D gene unclear. This CDR3 is built from 13 residues. The V end was cut by 1 base, the J end by 8 bases, with 11 bases between. Germline V gene sequence: CDR1 SGHTA, CDR2 FQGNSA. As DNA, the CDR3 is TGTGCCAGCAGCTTAGGGGCCAGAGAGGGCTACACCTTC. It encodes CASSLGAREGYTF.

The chain combines TRBV10-3 with TRBJ1-1; D possibly corresponds to TRBD1 (6 bases). Per the germline V gene, CDR1 is ENHRY and CDR2 is SYGVKD. The CDR3 runs to 14 residues. The V end lost 4 bases, the J end lost 5 bases, and 14 bases lay between the germline ends. This CDR3 is CAISGSGRGTEAFF. CDR3 DNA sequence: TGTGCCATCAGTGGGTCGGGGAGGGGGACTGAAGCTTTCTTT.

The V and J genes are TRBV10-3 and TRBJ1-2; a possible D gene is TRBD1 (5 bases). Trimming took off 5 bases at V and 1 base at J, with 23 bases between the two ends. This CDR3 is built from 18 residues. CDR1 ENHRY and CDR2 SYGVKD come from the germline V gene. CDR3 sequence (DNA): TGTGCCATCAGTTACACGGGACTCCTCAGCGTTATTAACTATGGCTACACCTTC. Its protein product is CAISYTGLLSVINYGYTF.

The V call is TRBV9, the J call TRBJ1-1; D is possibly TRBD1 (6 bases). CDR1 is SGDLS, CDR2 YYNGEE, per germline. This CDR3 region has 14 residues. V lost 0 bases and J 5 bases, leaving 11 bases between the germline ends. CDR3: CASSVAGVGTEAFF. CDR3 in DNA: TGTGCCAGCAGCGTAGCAGGGGTTGGGACTGAAGCTTTCTTT. Variable domain in full (rest from reference TRBV9 and TRBJ1-1): DSGVTQTPKHLITATGQRVTLRCSPRSGDLSVYWYQQSLDQGLQFLIQYYNGEERAKGNILERFSAQQFPDLHSELNLSSLELGDSALYFCASSVAGVGTEAFFGQGTRLTVV.

The rearrangement joins TRBV28 to TRBJ2-7; TRBD2 agrees at 13 bases. This CDR3 has 15 amino acids. V lost 3 bases, J lost 5 bases, and 4 bases stayed unmatched. Germline V lookup: CDR1 MDHEN, CDR2 SYDVKM. For the CDR3, the DNA is TGTGCCAGCAGTTTGGGACTAGCGGGAAGCGACGAGCAGTACTTC. As protein: CASSLGLAGSDEQYF. The full variable domain, rest sourced from reference TRBV28 and TRBJ2-7, is DVKVTQSSRYLVKRTGEKVFLECVQDMDHENMFWYRQDPGLGLRLIYFSYDVKMKEKGDIPEGYSVSREKKERFSLILESASTNQTSMYLCASSLGLAGSDEQYFGPGTRLTVT.

The chain carries TRBV7-9 and TRBJ2-2; 9 bases fit TRBD1. V lost 5 bases, J lost 6 bases, and 7 bases stayed unmatched. Germline assignment: CDR1 SEHNR and CDR2 FQNEAQ (reference sequence). The CDR3 runs to 15 residues. The CDR3 DNA follows: TGTGCCAGCAGCGCGCGACAGGGGGAGGCCGGGGAGCTGTTTTTT. Encoded protein: CASSARQGEAGELFF.

The chain is built from TRBV4-3 and TRBJ2-3; 8 bases fit TRBD2. This CDR3 has 15 amino acids. After removal of 5 bases from V and 4 bases from J, the junction contained 8 bases not matched to a gene. Germline V gene lookup returns CDR1 LGHNA and CDR2 YSLEER. CDR3: CASSLGGREADTQYF. In nucleotides, the CDR3 is TGCGCCAGCAGCTTGGGCGGGCGGGAGGCAGATACGCAGTATTTT.

The gene calls are TRBV4-3 and TRBJ1-6; 7 bases map to TRBD1. The ends lost 1 base at V and 10 bases at J; junction bases unmatched: 4. CDR3 size: 14 residues. Germline CDR1 reads LGHNA; CDR2 reads YSLEER. The chain's CDR3 is CASSQGVDRSPLHF. The CDR3 region has the DNA TGCGCCAGCAGCCAAGGGGTGGACAGGTCACCCCTCCACTTT.

This clonotype was recorded a few times. This chain links TRBV20-1 with TRBJ2-7; 7 bases match TRBD1. Unmatched junction bases numbered 9, after V lost 0 bases and J lost 4 bases. CDR3 size: 15 residues. Germline V gene lookup returns CDR1 DFQATT and CDR2 SNEGSKA (reference sequence). The CDR3, as DNA: TGCAGTGCTAGAGACCCTATTACAGGGGCTTACGAGCAGTACTTC. As protein: CSARDPITGAYEQYF.

This clonotype was seen at least ten times. The V call is TRBV5-5, the J call TRBJ2-5; TRBD2 agrees at 8 bases. After removal of 1 base from V and 5 bases from J, the junction contained 13 bases not matched to a gene. The CDR3 sequence is 17 residues long. Germline lookup yields CDR1 SGHKS and CDR2 YYEKEE (reference sequence). The CDR3, as DNA: TGTGCCAGCAGCTTGAGGTCGGTAGCGGGATTTCAGGAGACCCAGTACTTC. It translates to CASSLRSVAGFQETQYF.

Here the CDR3 reads CASGPGTDLLNTGELFF. CDR3 sequence (DNA): TGTGCCAGCGGCCCTGGGACAGACCTATTGAACACCGGGGAGCTGTTTTTT. V usage is TRBV9 and J usage is TRBJ2-2; 7 bases agree with TRBD1. V trimming: 7 bases; J trimming: 1 base; junction bases outside the gene matches: 13. Germline values: CDR1 SGDLS, CDR2 YYNGEE. CDR3 length: 17 residues.

This clonotype has at least ten counts. The V call is TRBV7-8, the J call TRBJ1-1; the D gene is possibly TRBD1 (6 bases). CDR1 is SGHVS and CDR2 is FQNEAQ in the germline V gene. V was clipped by 6 bases and J by 4 bases, with 15 bases between them. The CDR3 contains 14 residues. The CDR3 loop reads CASSYGGRITEAFF. CDR3 sequence (DNA): TGTGCCAGCAGTTACGGGGGCAGAATCACTGAAGCTTTCTTT. The whole variable domain, remainder taken from reference TRBV7-8 and TRBJ1-1, is GAGVSQSPRYKVAKRGQDVALRCDPISGHVSLFWYQQALGQGPEFLTYFQNEAQLDKSGLPSDRFFAERPEGSVSTLKIQRTQQEDSAVYLCASSYGGRITEAFFGQGTRLTVV.

The chain uses TRBV7-2 and TRBJ2-2; D is unresolved. The CDR3 consists of 12 residues. V shed 5 bases and J shed 7 bases, with 8 bases lying between them. Per the germline V gene, CDR1 is SGHTA and CDR2 is FQGNSA. The chain's CDR3 is CASSQRIGELFF. In DNA form, the CDR3 reads TGTGCCAGCAGCCAACGGATCGGGGAGCTGTTTTTT.

This clonotype was recorded once. The V and J genes are TRBV7-3 and TRBJ1-1, with D possibly being TRBD1 (5 bases). The CDR3 spans 13 residues. Germline CDR1 and CDR2: SGHTA and FQGTGA. The germline V and J ends were trimmed by 3 bases and 5 bases, with 10 bases remaining between them. The CDR3 spells CASSLGRETEAFF. CDR3 sequence (DNA): TGTGCCAGCAGCTTGGGACGGGAGACTGAAGCTTTCTTT.

The chain uses TRBV15 and TRBJ1-1; D unclear. The CDR3 has 13 residues. The V end lost 1 base, the J end lost 8 bases, and 11 bases lay between the germline ends. The germline V gene encodes CDR1 LNHNV and CDR2 YYDKDF (reference sequence). The CDR3, as DNA: TGTGCCACCAGCAGAGGCGGGAATAAGGAAGCTTTCTTT. Protein sequence: CATSRGGNKEAFF.

This clonotype was recorded many times. This sequence joins TRBV20-1 and TRBJ1-6; 7 bases agree with TRBD1. The CDR3 totals 12 residues. Germline V gives CDR1 DFQATT, CDR2 SNEGSKA (reference sequence). Trimming removed 6 bases from V and 9 bases from J; junction bases left unmatched: 5. CDR3 amino acids: CSAGTVGSPLHF. CDR3 nucleotides: TGCAGTGCCGGGACAGTTGGTTCACCCCTCCACTTT.

Worth noting for this clonotype: Because it lacks the conserved phenylalanine or tryptophan at the end, this CDR3 is likely a read error. It is unclear where the CDR3 begins or ends on the DNA, so no DNA is shown, and the CDR3 is as TCRdb lists it. This chain connects TRBV11-2 to TRBJ1-1. The germline V gene encodes CDR1 SGHAT and CDR2 FQNNGV. The CDR3 extends over 9 residues, inclusive of both ends. CDR3 protein: CASSSALTS.

This clonotype has a count of ten or more. V is TRBV7-3 and J is TRBJ1-1, with D hard to call. In germline, CDR1 is SGHTA, CDR2 FQGTGA. The CDR3 loop spans 13 amino acids. V lost 2 bases and J lost 0, with 4 bases in between. The CDR3 DNA follows: TGTGCCAGCAGCTTATATCTGAACACTGAAGCTTTCTTT. It is translated as CASSLYLNTEAFF.

This clonotype was picked up many times. The chain carries TRBV20-1 and TRBJ1-5; 9 bases are a match to TRBD1. Germline lookup yields CDR1 DFQATT and CDR2 SNEGSKA (reference sequence). This CDR3 contains 18 residues. V was clipped by 5 bases and J by 5 bases; unmatched bases: 19. CDR3 nucleotides: TGCAGTGCTCCGACCCGGGACAGGGTTATTGCGAAGGATCAGCCCCAGCATTTT. It is translated as CSAPTRDRVIAKDQPQHF.